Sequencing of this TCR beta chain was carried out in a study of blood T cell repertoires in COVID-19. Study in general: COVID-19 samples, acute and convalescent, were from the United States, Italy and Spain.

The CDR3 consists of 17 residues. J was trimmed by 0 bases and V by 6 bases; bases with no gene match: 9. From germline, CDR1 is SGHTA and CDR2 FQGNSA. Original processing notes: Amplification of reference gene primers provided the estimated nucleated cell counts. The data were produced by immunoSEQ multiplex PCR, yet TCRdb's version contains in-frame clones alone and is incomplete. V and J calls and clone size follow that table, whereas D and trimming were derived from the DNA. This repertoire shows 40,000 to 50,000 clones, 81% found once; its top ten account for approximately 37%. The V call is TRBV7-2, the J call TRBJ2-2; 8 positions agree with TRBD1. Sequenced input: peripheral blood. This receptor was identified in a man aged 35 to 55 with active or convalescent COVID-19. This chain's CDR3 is CASRSRGTGANTGELFF. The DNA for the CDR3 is TGTGCCAGCAGAAGCCGAGGGACAGGCGCGAACACCGGGGAGCTGTTTTTT.